The 5 T cell receptor beta chains below all came from one sample that was sequenced in a study of blood T cells in healthy people across ages. The second PCR ran roughly 6 to 12 cycles with a sample-barcoded 5' primer and J-beta primers. Via MiXCR, TCRdb re-called the 5' RACE reads, giving one row per CDR3 protein. Altogether more than 800,000 distinct CDR3 sequences are present, 40% to 50% being singletons, with the ten largest covering 18%. Sequencing was performed on blood. All receptors come from an older woman in good health.

This clonotype has at least ten counts. The CDR3 is CASSPGLAGYEQYF. In nucleotides, the CDR3 is TGTGCCAGCAGTCCCGGACTAGCGGGCTACGAGCAGTACTTC. The chain links TRBV3-1 to TRBJ2-7; TRBD2 aligns across 11 bases. V dropped 6 bases and J dropped 3; count of bases not matched to a gene: 4. The CDR3 has 14 amino acids. Germline V gives CDR1 LGHDT, CDR2 YNNKEL (reference sequence).

This clonotype was seen a handful of times. V and J are TRBV15 and TRBJ1-4, with D perhaps matching TRBD1 (5 bases). V lost 0 bases and J 7 bases, leaving 12 bases between the germline ends. Germline V CDR1 and CDR2: LNHNV, YYDKDF (reference sequence). There are 15 residues in the CDR3. The CDR3 coding sequence is TGTGCCACCAGCAGAGATCCCAGGGACTTTGAAAAACTGTTTTTT. Protein product: CATSRDPRDFEKLFF.

This clonotype was seen a few times. The CDR3 protein is CAIYDRDYIASLFYEQYF. For the CDR3, the DNA is TGCGCCATCTACGACCGGGACTATATTGCCTCCCTTTTTTACGAGCAGTACTTC. V gene TRBV5-1 combines with J gene TRBJ2-5; TRBD2 agrees at 7 bases. The DNA end is more similar to TRBJ2-7, so the J call may be wrong. CDR1 SGHRS and CDR2 YFSETQ come from the germline V gene. This CDR3 is built from 18 residues.

The chain recombines TRBV7-9 with TRBJ1-2, with unresolved D. The germline V gene has CDR1 SEHNR and CDR2 FQNEAQ (reference sequence). Trimming pared 1 base from V and 6 bases from J, leaving 12 bases between. The CDR3 is 14 amino acids. This CDR3 is CASSLEPGFNGYTF. As DNA, the CDR3 is TGTGCCAGCAGCTTAGAGCCCGGGTTCAATGGCTACACCTTC. Full variable domain (missing parts from reference TRBV7-9 and TRBJ1-2): DTGVSQNPRHKITKRGQNVTFRCDPISEHNRLYWYRQTLGQGPEFLTYFQNEAQLEKSRLLSDRFSAERPKGSFSTLEIQRTEQGDSAMYLCASSLEPGFNGYTFGSGTRLTVV.

The V and J genes are TRBV6-5 and TRBJ2-1; 9 bases are a match to TRBD2. Germline CDR1 MNHEY, CDR2 SVGAGI. V was pared by 5 bases and J by 5 bases, with 7 bases of the junction left unmatched. CDR3 length equals 15 residues. CDR3 region: CASSKAGTSHNEQFF. The DNA of the CDR3 is TGTGCCAGCAGTAAGGCCGGGACTAGCCACAATGAGCAGTTCTTC.